The entry below describes one T cell receptor beta chain. Its antigen target is currently unknown. No base quality information exists; no much larger clone differs at one position. The CDR3 starts with the cysteine, ends with the phenylalanine, and has 18 residues. Only the CDR3 DNA stays, 54 bases, in frame from base 1. As encoded in the germline V gene, CDR1 is MGHRA while CDR2 is YSYEKL. V is cut back by 0 bases and J by 0 bases, with 7 bases in the junction unmatched. The record originates from a study of T-cell reconstitution after alpha-beta-depleted transplantation in children (dated by TCRdb to 2015 to 2016). Looking at the study overall: T-cell immune reconstitution after TCRalphabeta/CD19-depleted allogeneic hematopoietic cell transplantation in children was quantitatively tracked in the study by means of TCR repertoire profiling.

The library was made by PCR. Sequencing instrument: Illumina HiSeq 2500. To normalize quantification of the TCRbeta repertoire, the TCR libraries were built with molecular barcoding that relied on unique molecular identifiers. Starting from the raw public reads, TCRdb applied fastp trimming at Q25, assembled clones with MiXCR and retained in-frame beta chains. CDR3 protein sequences are deduplicated, and each keeps its most common genes and DNA. The sample yields roughly 500,000 distinct CDR3 sequences; approximately 29% were counted once. More than 2% of the sample belongs to the ten largest clones.

The chain joins TRBV4-1 to TRBJ1-3; TRBD1 aligns with 8 central bases. The sequencing here drew on PBMCs from the stem cell graft donor, taken from the stem cell graft. The clonotype was recovered from a human donor who donated a stem cell graft to a child with aplastic anemia. In nucleotide form, the sequence is TGCGCCAGCAGCCAAGATTCGGCGACAGGGGACTCTGGAAACACCATATATTTT. Translation gives CASSQDSATGDSGNTIYF.